What follows are 28 T cell receptor beta chains derived from one specimen sequenced in a study of cytomegalovirus exposure and HLA in healthy donors. PCR employed 60 Vbeta and 13 Jbeta primers. Only in-frame clones appear in the TCRdb table, and some are missing; sequencing was by immunoSEQ multiplex PCR. The table shows tens of thousands of clones, with about three quarters occurring only once. Sample: PBMCs. The receptors shown here come from a middle-aged woman in good health and CMV-seropositive.

The genes are TRBV28 and TRBJ2-1; 10 bases are shared with TRBD2. The germline V gene encodes CDR1 MDHEN and CDR2 SYDVKM. The CDR3 spans 17 residues. After removal of 6 bases from V and 6 bases from J, the junction contained 14 bases not matched to a gene. CDR3 DNA sequence: TGTGCCAGCAGCCCCTTAAGGATAGCGGGAGGAAGCAATGAGCAGTTCTTC. Protein sequence: CASSPLRIAGGSNEQFF.

This clone occurred once. V usage is TRBV12-5 and J usage is TRBJ2-1, with 8 bases identical to TRBD2. Per the germline V gene, CDR1 is LGHNT and CDR2 is FRNRAP. V gave up 2 bases and J gave up 9 bases; unmatched junction bases: 9. The CDR3 has 15 amino acids. The CDR3 loop reads CASGLSVTSVAEQFF. CDR3 DNA sequence: TGTGCTAGTGGTTTGTCTGTGACTAGCGTCGCTGAGCAGTTCTTC.

CDR3 sequence reads: CASSGGGGGNQPQHF. CDR3 bases: TGTGCCAGCAGTGGGGGAGGGGGAGGCAATCAGCCCCAGCATTTT. The chain employs TRBV2 and TRBJ1-5, with a possible D match to TRBD1 (6 bases). V was clipped by 4 bases and J by 2 bases, with 12 bases between them. The CDR3 length is 15 residues. Germline lookup yields CDR1 SNHLY and CDR2 FYNNEI. Full variable domain (missing parts from reference TRBV2 and TRBJ1-5): EPEVTQTPSHQVTQMGQEVILRCVPISNHLYFYWYRQILGQKVEFLVSFYNNEISEKSEIFDDQFSVERPDGSNFTLKIRSTKLEDSAMYFCASSGGGGGNQPQHFGDGTRLSIL.

CDR3 bases: TGTGCCAGTAGTATAGATTCGGGCACAGATACGCAGTATTTT. This encodes CASSIDSGTDTQYF. This chain connects TRBV19 to TRBJ2-3; no firm D call. Germline CDR1 LNHDA, CDR2 SQIVND (reference sequence). The CDR3 has 14 residues. V was clipped by 0 bases and J by 1 base, with 5 bases between them.

This clone occurred a few times. The CDR3 is CASSTGQGAGGDTEAFF. The CDR3 coding sequence is TGTGCCAGCAGCACCGGACAGGGGGCAGGTGGAGACACTGAAGCTTTCTTT. V is TRBV7-9 and J is TRBJ1-1, with 11 nucleotides matching TRBD1. The CDR3 sequence is 17 residues long. Looked up from germline, CDR1 is SEHNR and CDR2 is FQNEAQ (reference sequence). V dropped 5 bases and J dropped 3; count of bases not matched to a gene: 11.

This clone was counted a few times. The V gene is TRBV5-1, the J gene TRBJ2-2, with 7 bases identical to TRBD1. Trimming removed 6 bases from V and 5 bases from J; junction bases left unmatched: 10. Germline CDR1 and CDR2: SGHRS and YFSETQ. CDR3 length equals 15 residues. As DNA, the CDR3 is TGCGCCAGCAAGATACAGGGGTGGGATACCGGGGAGCTGTTTTTT. Translated, it gives CASKIQGWDTGELFF.

The chain has TRBV25-1 and TRBJ1-2; 9 bases are a match to TRBD1. Per germline, CDR1 MGHDK and CDR2 SYGVNS. CDR3 size: 14 residues. Unmatched junction bases numbered 6, after V lost 3 bases and J lost 7 bases. CDR3 sequence (DNA): TGTGCCAGCAGTGAGGGACAGGGCGCTTCTGGCTACACCTTC. It codes for CASSEGQGASGYTF.

The chain employs TRBV11-3 and TRBJ2-1; 11 positions agree with TRBD2. The length of the CDR3 is 17 residues. Germline V lookup: CDR1 SGHNT, CDR2 YENEEA. J was trimmed by 7 bases and V by 4 bases; bases with no gene match: 12. CDR3 amino acids: CASSSQVSGRARNEQFF. CDR3 in DNA: TGTGCCAGCAGCTCTCAGGTTAGCGGGAGGGCCAGGAATGAGCAGTTCTTC.

The chain recombines TRBV7-2 with TRBJ1-2; TRBD1 is a possible D gene (6 bases). Trimming took off 6 bases at V and 3 bases at J, with 14 bases between the two ends. Germline CDR1 SGHTA, CDR2 FQGNSA. The CDR3 extends over 14 amino acids. The DNA of the CDR3 is TGTGCCAGCAGGTCAGGACAGACCTACTATGGCTACACCTTC. Amino acids: CASRSGQTYYGYTF. Variable domain in full (rest from reference TRBV7-2 and TRBJ1-2): GAGVSQSPSNKVTEKGKDVELRCDPISGHTALYWYRQSLGQGLEFLIYFQGNSAPDKSGLPSDRFSAERTGGSVSTLTIQRTQQEDSAVYLCASRSGQTYYGYTFGSGTRLTVV.

This clone was counted only a few times. The chain recombines TRBV6-6 with TRBJ2-3; TRBD2 aligns across 7 bases. CDR3 length equals 16 residues. The ends lost 8 bases at V and 2 bases at J; junction bases unmatched: 13. Germline lookup yields CDR1 MNHNY and CDR2 SVGAGI (reference sequence). The CDR3: CASLEGSGLYTDTQYF. The CDR3 nucleotides are TGTGCCAGCCTTGAGGGTAGCGGGCTATACACAGATACGCAGTATTTT.

The V and J genes are TRBV12-5 and TRBJ2-7; no firm D call. Between the trimmed V and J ends, which lost 3 bases and 3 bases, there was a span of 9 bases. Germline CDR1 reads LGHNT; CDR2 reads FRNRAP. The CDR3 consists of 13 residues. For the CDR3, the DNA is TGTGCTAGTGGTTTAACAGCACGCTACGAGCAGTACTTC. This codes for CASGLTARYEQYF.

This rearrangement joins TRBV4-3 to TRBJ2-3, with D possibly matching TRBD2 (7 bases). The V gene lost 2 bases and the J gene lost 4 bases, with 13 bases spanning the gap. The CDR3 has 15 residues. Germline V gives CDR1 LGHNA, CDR2 YSLEER. The CDR3 nucleotides are TGCGCCAGCAGCCAAACTAGGGGGGGCCCAGATACGCAGTATTTT. Translating gives CASSQTRGGPDTQYF.

The chain is built from TRBV7-9 and TRBJ2-5; possibly TRBD2 for D (6 bases). V gave up 5 bases and J gave up 5 bases, with 24 bases separating them. This CDR3 is 17 amino acids long. Per germline, CDR1 SEHNR and CDR2 FQNEAQ (reference sequence). CDR3 region: CASSPWRDGGDWETQYF. The CDR3, as DNA: TGTGCCAGCAGCCCTTGGAGGGACGGGGGTGATTGGGAGACCCAGTACTTC. Using reference TRBV7-9 and TRBJ2-5 for the parts outside the CDR3, the full variable domain is DTGVSQNPRHKITKRGQNVTFRCDPISEHNRLYWYRQTLGQGPEFLTYFQNEAQLEKSRLLSDRFSAERPKGSFSTLEIQRTEQGDSAMYLCASSPWRDGGDWETQYFGPGTRLLVL.

Only one count was recorded for this clone. The CDR3 DNA is TGTGCCAGCAGCCAAGTAACAGGGCGGGGGGATCAGCCCCAGCATTTT. Encoded protein: CASSQVTGRGDQPQHF. The V and J genes are TRBV4-2 and TRBJ1-5; the D gene is possibly TRBD1 (6 bases). The CDR3 covers 16 residues. Germline lookup yields CDR1 LGHNA and CDR2 YNFKEQ. V lost 1 base and J 5 bases, leaving 15 bases between the germline ends.

J is TRBJ2-1 and V is TRBV10-3, with D maybe TRBD2 (6 bases). Germline loops: CDR1 ENHRY, CDR2 SYGVKD. The CDR3 extends over 11 amino acids. Trimming shortened V by 6 bases and J by 9 bases, and 9 bases separated the two germline ends. CDR3 sequence reads: CAISGSSEQFF. The CDR3 DNA is TGTGCCATCAGCGGGAGTAGTGAGCAGTTCTTC.

This clone has only one observation. The chain carries TRBV7-9 and TRBJ2-2, with D perhaps TRBD1 (7 bases). The CDR3 extends over 18 amino acids. With 3 bases removed from V and 3 bases from J, the gap between germline ends came to 20 bases. Germline CDR1 and CDR2: SEHNR and FQNEAQ (reference sequence). CDR3 loop: CASSFRGDYLTDTGELFF. CDR3 in DNA: TGTGCCAGCAGCTTCAGGGGGGATTATCTTACTGACACCGGGGAGCTGTTTTTT.

The V call is TRBV27, the J call TRBJ2-3; tentative D call: TRBD2 (6 bases). Germline V lookup: CDR1 MNHEY, CDR2 SMNVEV (reference sequence). The CDR3 length is 17 residues. Deletions cut 1 base from V and 4 bases from J, with 18 bases between. The CDR3 DNA reads TGTGCCAGCAGTTTATGGGGTAGCGGCCTATTGGCAGATACGCAGTATTTT. Encoded protein: CASSLWGSGLLADTQYF.

The chain joins TRBV9 to TRBJ2-5, with 12 bases identical to TRBD2. Trimming at V came to 2 bases and at J to 5 bases, leaving 7 bases not matched to a gene. Per germline, CDR1 SGDLS and CDR2 YYNGEE. The CDR3 is made up of 16 amino acids. CDR3: CASSVASGRGSETQYF. CDR3 coding DNA: TGTGCCAGCAGCGTGGCTAGCGGGAGGGGGTCGGAGACCCAGTACTTC.

As concerns this clone: Because it lacks the conserved phenylalanine or tryptophan at the end, this CDR3 is likely a read error. The limits of the CDR3 on the DNA are not certain, so only TCRdb's listed CDR3 is given. This chain uses TRBV1 with TRBJ2-2; the table's D call of TRBD2 was not tested on the DNA. TRBV1 is a pseudogene locus. The CDR3 length equals 24 residues, ends included. The CDR3 protein is CTSSQASLPTRVIAGGPSTGELFS.

The chain links TRBV7-8 to TRBJ2-3; 13 nucleotides align to TRBD2. The CDR3 consists of 20 residues. The trim removed 1 base at V and 2 bases at J, leaving 12 bases unmatched. Germline CDR1 is SGHVS and CDR2 is FQNEAQ. CDR3 DNA sequence: TGTGCCAGCAGCTTAGTACGAGGGCCAACTAGCGGGAGGGACACAGATACGCAGTATTTT. Its translation: CASSLVRGPTSGRDTDTQYF.

A remark on this clone: At one of its ends the junction is not consistent with the germline gene, which may arise from a read error. The chain links TRBV18 to TRBJ1-5, with D unresolved. Per germline, CDR1 KGHSH and CDR2 LQKENI. This CDR3 region has 14 residues. The CDR3, as DNA: TGTGCCAGCCCACCTATGGCTGACAATCAGCCCCAGCATTTT. Its translation is CASPPMADNQPQHF.

This rearrangement joins TRBV28 to TRBJ1-2; D is undetermined. The CDR3 runs to 13 residues. V was shortened by 6 bases and J by 0 bases, with 8 bases between the two germline ends. CDR1 and CDR2 from the germline V gene are MDHEN and SYDVKM. The CDR3 is CASSYSANYGYTF. The CDR3 bases are TGTGCCAGCAGCTACAGTGCTAACTATGGCTACACCTTC.

CDR3 loop: CASIVRDTGELFF. The CDR3 DNA reads TGTGCCAGCATTGTGAGGGACACCGGGGAGCTGTTTTTT. The chain joins TRBV28 to TRBJ2-2, with D possibly TRBD2 on 5 matching bases. The germline gives CDR1 MDHEN, CDR2 SYDVKM. This CDR3 is 13 amino acids long. With 7 bases removed from V and 3 bases from J, the gap between germline ends came to 9 bases.

The V and J genes are TRBV5-5 and TRBJ1-6; D not certain. The CDR3 loop spans 15 amino acids. The germline CDR1 and CDR2 sequences are SGHKS and YYEKEE (reference sequence). V lost 6 bases and J lost 6, with 16 bases in between. CDR3 amino acids: CASTPTRQLNSPLHF. The CDR3 DNA reads as TGTGCCAGCACACCTACGAGGCAGCTTAATTCACCCCTCCACTTT.

This chain joins TRBV14 and TRBJ2-2; possible D gene TRBD1, 5 bases. The CDR3 sequence is 15 residues long. Trimming took off 2 bases at V and 0 bases at J, with 7 bases between the two ends. The V gene's germline CDR1 is SGHDN and CDR2 FVKESK. CDR3 sequence (DNA): TGTGCCAGCAGCCAAACAGGCGCGAACACCGGGGAGCTGTTTTTT. Translating it yields CASSQTGANTGELFF.

This chain's CDR3 is CASSQDPSGKYEQYF. CDR3 DNA sequence: TGCGCCAGCAGCCAAGACCCTAGCGGGAAGTACGAGCAGTACTTC. The rearrangement uses TRBV4-3 and TRBJ2-7, with 9 positions matching TRBD2. CDR1 and CDR2 (germline): LGHNA, YSLEER. There are 15 residues in the CDR3. V lost 0 bases and J lost 4; bases outside the gene matches: 4.

V gene TRBV6-1 combines with J gene TRBJ1-1; D gene unclear. The CDR3 is 14 residues long. Germline lookup yields CDR1 MNHNS and CDR2 SASEGT. The V gene lost 5 bases and the J gene lost 1 base, with 11 bases spanning the gap. The CDR3 region has the DNA TGTGCCAGCAGTTGGACGGAGGGGAACACTGAAGCTTTCTTT. Encoded protein: CASSWTEGNTEAFF.

As concerns this clone: A junction end diverges from the germline sequence, so it may reflect a read error. The same CDR3 is also encoded by other DNA sequences in this sample. The chain is built from TRBV7-9 and TRBJ1-1; unclear D gene. Per the germline V gene, CDR1 is SEHNR and CDR2 is FQNEAQ (reference sequence). The CDR3 has 12 residues. This chain's CDR3 is CSSSFSDTEAFF. CDR3 DNA sequence: TGTTCCAGCAGCTTCAGCGACACTGAAGCTTTCTTT.